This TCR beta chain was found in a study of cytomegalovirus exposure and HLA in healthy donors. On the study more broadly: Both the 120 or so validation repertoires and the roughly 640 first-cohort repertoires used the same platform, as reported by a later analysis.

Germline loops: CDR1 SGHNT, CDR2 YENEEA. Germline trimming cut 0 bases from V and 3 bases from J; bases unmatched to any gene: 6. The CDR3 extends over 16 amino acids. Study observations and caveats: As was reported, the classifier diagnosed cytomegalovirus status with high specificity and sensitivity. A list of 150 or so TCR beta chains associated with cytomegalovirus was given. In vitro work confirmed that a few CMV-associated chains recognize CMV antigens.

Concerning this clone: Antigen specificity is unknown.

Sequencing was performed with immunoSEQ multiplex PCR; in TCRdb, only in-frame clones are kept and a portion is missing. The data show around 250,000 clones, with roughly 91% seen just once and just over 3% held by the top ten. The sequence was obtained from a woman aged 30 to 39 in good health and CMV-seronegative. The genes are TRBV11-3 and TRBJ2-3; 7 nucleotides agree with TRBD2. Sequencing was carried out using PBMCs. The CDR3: CASSLDGGAGTDTQYF. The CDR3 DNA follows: TGTGCCAGCAGCTTAGATGGAGGAGCGGGAACAGATACGCAGTATTTT.